One and the same sample provided the 9 T cell receptor beta chains below, sequenced in a study of HIV-infected patients and healthy controls. Roughly three months, about 14 weeks, into antiretroviral therapy, follow-up blood was collected. No cell fractionation was done, so the repertoire covers all unsorted peripheral blood T cells. cDNA was made from roughly 470 ng RNA using alpha and beta constant primers. Separate chain-specific third strand synthesis with multiplexing indices produced the alpha and beta libraries. TCRdb reprocessed the 5' RACE reads with MiXCR, giving one entry per CDR3 protein. The sample consists of more than 4,500 distinct CDR3 sequences, around 20% of them appearing once. This specimen was blood, taken during antiretroviral therapy. These receptors originate from an adult with HIV infection.

A remark on this clonotype: Since a much larger clone is just one base distant, this may be a read error. The chain combines TRBV11-2 with TRBJ2-2; 8 nucleotides align to TRBD1. This CDR3 region has 13 residues. The germline gives CDR1 SGHAT, CDR2 FQNNGV. CDR3 loop: CDSSLTGDRRLFF. The CDR3 DNA reads as TGTGACAGCAGCTTAACCGGGGACAGGAGGCTGTTTTTT.

Details on this clonotype: Possible read error: a much larger clone is one base away. The conserved phenylalanine or tryptophan is not found at the CDR3 terminus, so this likely reflects a read error. The CDR3 DNA is TGCAGTGCCATGGACAGGGACGAGCAGTACTAC. It specifies CSAMDRDEQYY. The V call is TRBV20-1, the J call TRBJ2-7, with TRBD1 matching over 8 bases. The trim removed 6 bases at V and 5 bases at J, leaving 3 bases unmatched. Germline CDR1 and CDR2: DFQATT and SNEGSKA (reference sequence). This CDR3 has 11 residues.

This clonotype counts as medium-sized. The rearrangement uses TRBV7-3 and TRBJ2-1; 12 bases fit TRBD2. The CDR3 has 17 residues. J was trimmed by 5 bases and V by 5 bases; bases with no gene match: 10. Germline lookup yields CDR1 SGHTA and CDR2 FQGTGA. CDR3 loop: CASSEGPSGGANNEQFF. Here the CDR3 DNA reads TGTGCCAGCAGCGAGGGGCCTAGCGGGGGGGCCAACAATGAGCAGTTCTTC.

This clonotype was counted at least ten times. The rearrangement links TRBV7-2 to TRBJ1-1, with a possible D match to TRBD1 (5 bases). The CDR3 sequence is 15 residues long. V was trimmed by 6 bases and J by 5 bases, leaving 19 bases between them. In germline, CDR1 is SGHTA, CDR2 FQGNSA. The CDR3 sequence is CASRLRASGTTEAFF. The CDR3 nucleotides read TGTGCCAGCAGGCTTAGGGCCTCAGGGACGACTGAAGCTTTCTTT.

This clonotype is judged medium-sized. The chain carries TRBV13 and TRBJ2-3; 9 bases align to TRBD2. Germline lookup yields CDR1 PRHDT and CDR2 FYEKMQ (reference sequence). There are 16 residues in the CDR3. V lost 6 bases to trimming and J lost 0 bases; unmatched junction nucleotides: 7. CDR3 DNA sequence: TGTGCCAGCAGAAGCCTAGCGGGGTTCAGCACAGATACGCAGTATTTT. Residues: CASRSLAGFSTDTQYF. The full variable domain, rest sourced from reference TRBV13 and TRBJ2-3, is AAGVIQSPRHLIKEKRETATLKCYPIPRHDTVYWYQQGPGQDPQFLISFYEKMQSDKGSIPDRFSAQQFSDYHSELNMSSLELGDSALYFCASRSLAGFSTDTQYFGPGTRLTVL.

The chain uses TRBV6-6 and TRBJ1-6; weak D call: TRBD1 (6 bases). The CDR3 contains 15 residues. Germline V gene lookup returns CDR1 MNHNY and CDR2 SVGAGI (reference sequence). The CDR3 loop is CDTMGTQGNNSPLHF. Here the CDR3 DNA reads TGTGACACCATGGGAACACAGGGTAATAATTCACCCCTCCACTTT.

The rearrangement uses TRBV29-1 and TRBJ2-7; maybe TRBD1 (6 bases). Germline CDR1 and CDR2: SQVTM and ANQGSEA. There are 14 residues in the CDR3. V was shortened by 7 bases and J by 6 bases, with 22 bases between the two germline ends. This chain's CDR3 is CSATVVGAFFEQYF. DNA of the CDR3: TGCAGCGCCACTGTCGTGGGGGCTTTTTTCGAGCAGTACTTC.

Sample share makes this clonotype medium-sized. This chain's CDR3 is CSAIGLSPRYEQFF. CDR3 nucleotide sequence: TGCAGCGCCATCGGACTAAGCCCCCGATATGAGCAGTTCTTC. The chain is built from TRBV29-1 and TRBJ2-1; D is possibly TRBD2 (6 bases). Per germline, CDR1 SQVTM and CDR2 ANQGSEA. V gave up 7 bases and J gave up 8 bases, with 21 bases separating them. The CDR3 covers 14 residues.

This clonotype is a singleton in its sample. The CDR3 nucleotides are TGTGCCAGCAGCCAAGATTGGCGGTTCAACACAGATACGCAGTATTTT. This translates into CASSQDWRFNTDTQYF. The gene calls are TRBV14 and TRBJ2-3; D is undetermined. Germline CDR1 SGHDN, CDR2 FVKESK. Trimming left V 0 bases short and J 2 bases short, with 12 bases between. The CDR3 contains 16 residues. Variable domain in full (rest from reference TRBV14 and TRBJ2-3): EAGVTQFPSHSVIEKGQTVTLRCDPISGHDNLYWYRRVMGKEIKFLLHFVKESKQDESGMPNNRFLAERTGGTYSTLKVQPAELEDSGVYFCASSQDWRFNTDTQYFGPGTRLTVL.